The subject of this entry is one T cell receptor beta chain. Its antigen is not known. The entry originates in a study of post-analysis software for immune sequencing data. Study-level information: The courses of disease that were included comprised relapsing-remitting, secondary progressive and progressive-relapsing multiple sclerosis. General study findings and limits: Relative to controls, patients with multiple sclerosis showed significantly lower normalized Chao1 diversity. With TRBV5-6, TRBV5-1 and TRBV20-1 included, about five TRBV segments were more frequent in patients than in controls.

Researchers reported that TCR beta cDNA libraries carried unique molecular identifiers. Yield was 500,000 to 600,000 cDNA molecules from roughly 0.93 to 9.6 million T cells. TCRdb independently ran MiXCR on the PCR reads; one entry per CDR3 protein. This repertoire shows approximately 730,000 distinct CDR3 sequences, about 27% found once; its top ten account for around 0.6%. V gave up 0 bases and J gave up 6 bases; unmatched junction bases: 6. Germline CDR1 SGHRS, CDR2 YFSETQ. There are 15 residues in the CDR3. The sample was blood. This clonotype was obtained from a girl aged 10-17 years with multiple sclerosis. V and J are TRBV5-1 and TRBJ1-5; 7 bases fit TRBD1. The CDR3 loop reads CASSLGVQGGQPQHF. In nucleotides, the CDR3 is TGCGCCAGCAGCTTGGGAGTTCAGGGGGGTCAGCCCCAGCATTTT.